In this sample, the clone carrying this T cell receptor beta chain turned up a few times. TCRdb fed the 5' RACE reads into MiXCR, producing one record per CDR3 protein. The table shows fewer than 100,000 distinct CDR3 sequences, with roughly a fifth occurring only once. Time point here: blood at routine non-recurrence follow-up after resection. The data were taken from a study of spatial heterogeneity in lung cancer. Germline V gives CDR1 LGHDT, CDR2 YNNKEL (reference sequence). V was pared by 1 base and J by 3 bases, with 11 bases between. The CDR3 extends over 15 amino acids. The chain employs TRBV3-1 and TRBJ2-3, with D unclear. The sequences come from PBMCs, collected at follow-up. This TCR derives from a male donor with early-stage non-small cell lung cancer. The CDR3 coding sequence is TGTGCCAGCAGCCAAGGGCCGTCTCGAACAGATACGCAGTATTTT. It specifies CASSQGPSRTDTQYF.